What follows are 23 T cell receptor beta chains derived from one specimen sequenced in a study of blood T cell repertoires in COVID-19. TCRdb keeps only in-frame clones here, not all; method: immunoSEQ multiplex PCR. The table includes some 150,000 clones, roughly 90% detected once. Sequencing used PBMCs or T cells enriched from blood (not recorded which). These TCRs come from a man in his forties or fifties who had recovered from COVID-19.

V is TRBV18 and J is TRBJ1-5, with D unresolved. The CDR3 is made up of 13 amino acids. Trimming took 6 bases from V and 2 from J, leaving 8 bases between them. The germline gives CDR1 KGHSH, CDR2 LQKENI. The CDR3: CASSLSGNQPQHF. The CDR3 nucleotides read TGTGCCAGCTCCCTTTCCGGCAATCAGCCCCAGCATTTT.

The chain combines TRBV28 with TRBJ2-1; the D gene is possibly TRBD1 (5 bases). The germline CDR1 and CDR2 sequences are MDHEN and SYDVKM. The CDR3 length is 16 residues. Trimming shortened V by 4 bases and J by 1 base, and 14 bases separated the two germline ends. The CDR3 protein is CASSSTSRASYNEQFF. DNA for the CDR3: TGTGCCAGCAGTTCCACTTCCAGGGCTTCCTACAATGAGCAGTTCTTC.

The chain uses TRBV5-4 and TRBJ1-1, with TRBD1 matching 7 bases. Germline V gives CDR1 SGHNT, CDR2 YYREEE (reference sequence). J was trimmed by 6 bases and V by 3 bases; bases with no gene match: 8. This CDR3 has 14 residues. CDR3 amino acids: CASSWDSSFSEAFF. The CDR3 nucleotides read TGTGCCAGCAGCTGGGACAGTTCTTTCTCTGAAGCTTTCTTT.

The rearrangement joins TRBV13 to TRBJ2-7; D is unresolved. CDR1 is PRHDT and CDR2 is FYEKMQ in the germline V gene (reference sequence). Trimming stripped 0 bases from V and 4 bases from J, with 10 bases between. The CDR3 runs to 14 residues. CDR3 region: CASSLGLNTYEQYF. In DNA form, the CDR3 reads TGTGCCAGCAGCTTAGGACTCAATACTTACGAGCAGTACTTC. The entire variable domain, with the rest obtained from reference TRBV13 and TRBJ2-7, is as follows: AAGVIQSPRHLIKEKRETATLKCYPIPRHDTVYWYQQGPGQDPQFLISFYEKMQSDKGSIPDRFSAQQFSDYHSELNMSSLELGDSALYFCASSLGLNTYEQYFGPGTRLTVT.

J is TRBJ1-4 and V is TRBV19; a weak D match, TRBD1 (6 bases). With 6 bases removed from V and 8 bases from J, the gap between germline ends came to 10 bases. Germline CDR1 LNHDA, CDR2 SQIVND (reference sequence). The CDR3 loop spans 12 amino acids. In nucleotides, the CDR3 is TGTGCCAGTAGGCAAACAGGGGAAAAACTGTTTTTT. As protein: CASRQTGEKLFF.

This sequence joins TRBV4-3 and TRBJ1-1; D gene uncertain. The V gene lost 0 bases and the J gene lost 1 base, with 15 bases spanning the gap. This CDR3 comprises 17 residues. CDR1 is LGHNA, CDR2 YSLEER, per germline. CDR3: CASSQDEVGVENTEAFF. The CDR3 DNA is TGCGCCAGCAGCCAAGATGAGGTGGGAGTAGAGAACACTGAAGCTTTCTTT.

The V and J genes are TRBV15 and TRBJ2-1, with D possibly being TRBD1 (5 bases). This CDR3 comprises 13 residues. The germline gives CDR1 LNHNV, CDR2 YYDKDF (reference sequence). The V end was cut by 0 bases, the J end by 7 bases, with 7 bases between. The DNA for the CDR3 is TGTGCCACCAGCAGAGATCGGACAAATGAGCAGTTCTTC. Residues: CATSRDRTNEQFF.

The V call is TRBV29-1, the J call TRBJ1-5, with D unclear. V gave up 4 bases and J gave up 11 bases, with 12 bases separating them. Germline CDR1 reads SQVTM; CDR2 reads ANQGSEA. This CDR3 has 11 amino acids. The CDR3 DNA reads TGCAGCGTTGTGCAGGAAAGAACCCAGCATTTT. Protein: CSVVQERTQHF.

The J gene is TRBJ1-3, the V gene TRBV28, with D unclear. The CDR3 length is 15 residues. Trimming pared 1 base from V and 4 bases from J, leaving 11 bases between. The V gene's germline CDR1 is MDHEN and CDR2 SYDVKM. The CDR3 bases are TGTGCCAGCAGTTTATACGAGGGAGCCGGAAACACCATATATTTT. Protein: CASSLYEGAGNTIYF.

The genes are TRBV7-3 and TRBJ1-1, with D perhaps TRBD1 (5 bases). Germline lookup yields CDR1 SGHTA and CDR2 FQGTGA. The CDR3 is 15 residues long. The V end lost 4 bases, the J end lost 4 bases, and 16 bases lay between the germline ends. The CDR3 region is CASSSQGAGGTEAFF. The DNA of the CDR3 is TGTGCCAGCAGCTCCCAAGGGGCGGGAGGCACTGAAGCTTTCTTT.

V usage is TRBV20-1 and J usage is TRBJ2-7; 12 positions match TRBD2. CDR1 is DFQATT and CDR2 is SNEGSKA in the germline V gene (reference sequence). V lost 3 bases to trimming and J lost 8 bases; unmatched junction nucleotides: 14. This CDR3 comprises 16 residues. CDR3 nucleotide sequence: TGCAGTGCTAGTGATGGGCTAGCGGGAGGGAGTGGACAGCAGTACTTC. This codes for CSASDGLAGGSGQQYF.

CDR3 residues: CASSLYLAGETQYF. The DNA for the CDR3 is TGTGCCAGCAGTTTATATCTAGCCGGAGAGACCCAGTACTTC. This chain links TRBV28 with TRBJ2-5; maybe TRBD2 (5 bases). The CDR3 has 14 amino acids. Germline V gene data show CDR1 as MDHEN and CDR2 as SYDVKM. V dropped 1 base and J dropped 4 bases, with 10 bases sitting between them.

The chain links TRBV27 to TRBJ1-6, with TRBD1 as a possible D gene (6 bases). Germline V CDR1 and CDR2: MNHEY, SMNVEV (reference sequence). With 2 bases removed from V and 3 bases from J, the gap between germline ends came to 11 bases. The CDR3 is 16 residues long. In DNA form, the CDR3 reads TGTGCCAGCAGTTTACTCGGGACAAACTATAATTCACCCCTCCACTTT. This translates into CASSLLGTNYNSPLHF.

The rearrangement links TRBV19 to TRBJ2-4; D is possibly TRBD2 (6 bases). Germline V gene sequence: CDR1 LNHDA, CDR2 SQIVND (reference sequence). The CDR3 has 15 residues. Trimming removed 9 bases from V and 1 base from J, with 16 bases in between. CDR3 sequence reads: CASGNRDSAKNIQYF. The CDR3, as DNA: TGTGCCAGCGGGAACCGGGACTCCGCCAAAAACATTCAGTACTTC.

V is TRBV28 and J is TRBJ2-1; TRBD1 aligns across 8 bases. The length of the CDR3 is 15 residues. Trimming removed 3 bases from V and 10 bases from J; junction bases left unmatched: 11. Looked up from germline, CDR1 is MDHEN and CDR2 is SYDVKM. DNA of the CDR3: TGTGCCAGCAGTTTCCCTGTCAGGGGGCTGGGGGAGCAGTTCTTC. Amino acids: CASSFPVRGLGEQFF.

The V and J genes are TRBV27 and TRBJ2-5; 8 bases are shared with TRBD1. The V segment lost 4 bases and the J segment 5 bases; nucleotides outside the gene matches: 12. CDR1 and CDR2 from the germline V gene are MNHEY and SMNVEV (reference sequence). CDR3 size: 16 residues. CDR3 protein: CASSSVLGQGAETQYF. The CDR3 DNA sequence: TGTGCCAGCAGTTCAGTGCTTGGGCAGGGGGCCGAGACCCAGTACTTC.

The table lists this clone with a few counts. The J gene is TRBJ2-2, the V gene TRBV19, with 8 bases aligning to TRBD2. Germline lookup yields CDR1 LNHDA and CDR2 SQIVND (reference sequence). The junction had 8 bases not matched to a gene; V was cut back by 6 bases and J by 5 bases. This CDR3 comprises 15 residues. CDR3 in amino acids: CASRTSDFLTGELFF. The CDR3 DNA sequence: TGTGCCAGTAGGACTAGCGACTTCTTGACCGGGGAGCTGTTTTTT.

This rearrangement joins TRBV5-1 to TRBJ2-3; the match to TRBD1 covers 10 bases. J was trimmed by 3 bases and V by 4 bases; bases with no gene match: 8. The V gene's germline CDR1 is SGHRS and CDR2 YFSETQ. The CDR3 contains 16 residues. CDR3 loop: CASSRTTGGATDTQYF. The CDR3 nucleotides read TGCGCCAGCAGCCGGACGACAGGGGGCGCGACAGATACGCAGTATTTT. The full variable domain, rest sourced from reference TRBV5-1 and TRBJ2-3, is KAGVTQTPRYLIKTRGQQVTLSCSPISGHRSVSWYQQTPGQGLQFLFEYFSETQRNKGNFPGRFSGRQFSNSRSEMNVSTLELGDSALYLCASSRTTGGATDTQYFGPGTRLTVL.

The V gene is TRBV3-1 (or the pseudogene TRBV3-2), the J gene TRBJ2-4, with 13 nucleotides matching TRBD2. CDR1 is LGHDT, CDR2 YNNKEL, per germline (reference sequence). This CDR3 has 18 amino acids. After removal of 1 base from V and 0 bases from J, the junction contained 3 bases not matched to a gene. Here the CDR3 DNA reads TGTGCCAGCAGCCAAGGACTAGCGGGAGGTCTAGCCAAAAACATTCAGTACTTC. Residues: CASSQGLAGGLAKNIQYF.

The chain employs TRBV4-3 and TRBJ1-3; D remains ambiguous. The CDR3 is 18 residues long. Germline V CDR1 and CDR2: LGHNA, YSLEER. V was clipped by 0 bases and J by 0 bases, with 15 bases between them. Here the CDR3 reads CASSQDLRSRYSGNTIYF. The CDR3, as DNA: TGCGCCAGCAGCCAAGATCTTCGGAGCCGATACTCTGGAAACACCATATATTTT.

The rearrangement joins TRBV19 to TRBJ1-2, with D unresolved. CDR1 and CDR2 from the germline V gene are LNHDA and SQIVND (reference sequence). V gave up 5 bases and J gave up 5 bases, with 15 bases separating them. CDR3 length equals 14 residues. The CDR3 coding sequence is TGTGCCAGTAGTCTGGCAGGATCAACTTATGGCTACACCTTC. Amino acids: CASSLAGSTYGYTF.

The rearrangement uses TRBV5-4 and TRBJ2-5, with 10 bases fitting TRBD1. The CDR3 totals 14 residues. Trimming took 4 bases from V and 5 from J; bases not matched to a gene: 5. Germline assignment: CDR1 SGHNT and CDR2 YYREEE (reference sequence). In DNA form, the CDR3 reads TGTGCCAGCAGCCCCCGGGACAGGGGTGAGACCCAGTACTTC. Encoded protein: CASSPRDRGETQYF.

This chain uses TRBV4-3 with TRBJ2-4; TRBD1 aligns across 7 bases. From germline, CDR1 is LGHNA and CDR2 YSLEER. The CDR3 covers 14 residues. V lost 2 bases, J lost 6 bases, and 4 bases stayed unmatched. DNA for the CDR3: TGCGCCAGCAGCCAACCGGGACAGCCAAACATTCAGTACTTC. Its translation is CASSQPGQPNIQYF.